The 29 T cell receptor beta chains given below trace back to one sample, sequenced in a study of Tregs in tolerant kidney transplant recipients. These receptors lack a known antigen. TCRdb keeps only in-frame clones here, not all; method: immunoSEQ multiplex PCR. The table has roughly 1,300 clones, about 47% seen once; the top ten hold under 30%. Sequencing was done on a sample of Tregs from blood cultured with allogeneic cells. These receptors all stem from a human donor in good health.

The CDR3 is CASSLAPGAGYTF. CDR3 in DNA: TGTGCCAGCAGCTTAGCGCCTGGTGCGGGCTACACCTTC. The rearrangement joins TRBV7-6 to TRBJ1-2; no firm D call. This CDR3 has 13 residues. V gave up 0 bases and J gave up 8 bases, with 10 bases separating them. Germline CDR1 SGHVS, CDR2 FNYEAQ.

This clone is termed large. This chain joins TRBV7-8 and TRBJ2-1, with a weak D call TRBD2 (5 bases). Deletions cut 5 bases from V and 0 bases from J, with 20 bases between. Germline loops: CDR1 SGHVS, CDR2 FQNEAQ. The CDR3 runs 18 residues. Here the CDR3 DNA reads TGTGCCAGCAGCCTTACCACGAGGGTAGCCAGCTCCTACAATGAGCAGTTCTTC. This codes for CASSLTTRVASSYNEQFF.

CDR3 DNA sequence: TGTGCCAGCAGCTTAGAAAGGGAGACCCAGTACTTC. Translating gives CASSLERETQYF. The chain couples TRBV7-2 to TRBJ2-5; D gene ambiguous. V shed 1 base and J shed 5 bases, with 5 bases lying between them. The CDR3 is made up of 12 amino acids. Germline-derived CDR1 and CDR2 are SGHTA and FQGNSA.

This clone is categorized as large. The J gene is TRBJ1-6, the V gene TRBV20-1; D gene unclear. The CDR3 sequence is 11 residues long. Between the trimmed V and J ends, which lost 0 bases and 14 bases, there was a span of 8 bases. The V gene's germline CDR1 is DFQATT and CDR2 SNEGSKA (reference sequence). CDR3: CSARENWALHF. CDR3 in DNA: TGCAGTGCTAGAGAAAATTGGGCCCTCCACTTT.

A few counts support this clone. This rearrangement joins TRBV5-1 to TRBJ2-3, with 11 bases that match TRBD1. CDR1 is SGHRS and CDR2 is YFSETQ in the germline V gene. There are 14 residues in the CDR3. J gave up 5 bases and V 3 bases, and 2 bases lay outside the gene matches. CDR3 sequence: CASSWGQGVDTQYF. DNA of the CDR3: TGCGCCAGCAGCTGGGGACAGGGGGTAGATACGCAGTATTTT.

This clone was recorded a few times. This rearrangement joins TRBV7-2 to TRBJ2-7; maybe TRBD2 (6 bases). Germline CDR1 and CDR2: SGHTA and FQGNSA. Between the trimmed V and J ends, which lost 3 bases and 0 bases, there was a span of 12 bases. The CDR3 has 15 amino acids. CDR3: CASSFFGDFSYEQYF. CDR3 coding DNA: TGTGCCAGCAGCTTTTTCGGGGACTTCTCCTACGAGCAGTACTTC.

Concerning this clone: The DNA is left out, because the CDR3 cannot be placed on it with certainty; the CDR3 is given as TCRdb lists it. V is TRBV15 and J is TRBJ1-4; the table's TRBD1 call for D was not verified on the DNA. The CDR3 has 16 amino acids, counting both end residues. Germline CDR1 and CDR2: LNHNV and YYDKDF (reference sequence). The CDR3 is CATSRASGQLMKNCFF.

V and J are TRBV4-2 and TRBJ2-2, with 11 bases matching TRBD2. Germline CDR1 is LGHNA and CDR2 is YNFKEQ. The trim removed 0 bases at V and 0 bases at J, leaving 6 bases unmatched. The CDR3 consists of 19 residues. In DNA form, the CDR3 reads TGTGCCAGCAGCCAAGAGAGGGGACTAGCGGCTTCGAACACCGGGGAGCTGTTTTTT. As protein: CASSQERGLAASNTGELFF.

The chain links TRBV6-5 to TRBJ2-7, with D unclear. V was shortened by 7 bases and J by 0 bases, with 16 bases between the two germline ends. The germline V gene encodes CDR1 MNHEY and CDR2 SVGAGI. CDR3 length: 15 amino acids. The CDR3 sequence is CASILNGGDSYEQYF. The DNA of the CDR3 is TGTGCCAGCATCTTAAATGGTGGTGACTCCTACGAGCAGTACTTC.

Relative to its sample, this clone is medium-sized (0.01 to 0.1%). The V and J genes are TRBV18 and TRBJ2-2; no definite D call. Between the trimmed V and J ends, which lost 3 bases and 7 bases, there was a span of 12 bases. CDR3 length: 14 residues. Per the germline V gene, CDR1 is KGHSH and CDR2 is LQKENI. The CDR3 DNA is TGTGCCAGCTCACCCCGTACCTGGGGCGGGGAGCTGTTTTTT. Amino acid sequence: CASSPRTWGGELFF.

This clone was observed a few times. The chain is built from TRBV19 and TRBJ1-6, with TRBD1 matching 9 bases. The V gene end was trimmed by 7 bases and the J gene end by 9 bases; junction bases not matched to a gene: 4. Per the germline V gene, CDR1 is LNHDA and CDR2 is SQIVND (reference sequence). The CDR3 has 13 residues. The CDR3 loop is CASKGQGGSPLHF. The CDR3 DNA sequence: TGTGCCAGTAAGGGACAGGGTGGTTCACCCCTCCACTTT.

This clone was picked up a small number of times. The CDR3 DNA is TGTGCCAGCAGTAGGGAGGCCCTCTATGGCTACACCTTC. Translation: CASSREALYGYTF. V is TRBV6-5 and J is TRBJ1-2; D gene ambiguous. In germline, CDR1 is MNHEY, CDR2 SVGAGI. The CDR3 is 13 amino acids. V gave up 5 bases and J gave up 4 bases, with 11 bases separating them.

The chain combines TRBV2 with TRBJ1-2; D uncertain. V lost 6 bases, J lost 2 bases, and 10 bases lay in between. CDR3 length: 13 amino acids. Germline V lookup: CDR1 SNHLY, CDR2 FYNNEI. CDR3 loop: CASRPVRNYGYTF. DNA for the CDR3: TGTGCCAGCAGGCCGGTCAGGAACTATGGCTACACCTTC.

The chain is built from TRBV5-1 and TRBJ1-2, with 11 bases identical to TRBD1. V lost 5 bases to trimming and J lost 0 bases; unmatched junction nucleotides: 6. CDR1 is SGHRS, CDR2 YFSETQ, per germline. This CDR3 contains 16 residues. The CDR3 DNA reads TGCGCCAGCAGTCGCGGGACAGGGGGGTCTAACTATGGCTACACCTTC. It yields the protein CASSRGTGGSNYGYTF.

About this clone: Germline is not matched at one junction end, which may reflect a read error. This sequence joins TRBV6-7 and TRBJ2-2, with 8 bases aligning to TRBD2. TRBV6-7 is noted as an ORF with a role that remains uncertain. This CDR3 is built from 16 residues. The CDR3 loop reads CASSYPTSGRGRGAVF. The CDR3 DNA sequence: TGTGCCAGCAGTTACCCCACGAGCGGGAGAGGACGGGGAGCTGTTTTT.

The V gene is TRBV6-6, the J gene TRBJ2-5; no clear D gene. The CDR3 sequence is 11 residues long. Trimming left V 5 bases short and J 5 bases short, with 6 bases between. The germline gives CDR1 MNHNY, CDR2 SVGAGI (reference sequence). In DNA, the CDR3 is TGTGCCAGCAGTCTCCGGGAGACCCAGTACTTC. Encoded protein: CASSLRETQYF.

The chain uses TRBV6-6 and TRBJ1-4; possibly TRBD1 for D (5 bases). The J call may be mistaken, given a closer DNA end match to TRBJ2-2. CDR1 is MNHNY, CDR2 SVGAGI, per germline (reference sequence). The CDR3 length is 13 residues. In DNA form, the CDR3 reads TGTGCCAGCAGTGTGACCTGGACAGGGGAGCTGTTTTTT. Its protein product is CASSVTWTGELFF.

J is TRBJ2-5 and V is TRBV6-6, with D unresolved. CDR3 length equals 11 residues. Deletions cut 2 bases from V and 6 bases from J, with 4 bases between. Per germline, CDR1 MNHNY and CDR2 SVGAGI (reference sequence). The CDR3 nucleotides are TGTGCCAGCAGTTACGGGAAGACCCAGTACTTC. Translated, it gives CASSYGKTQYF.

V gene TRBV14 combines with J gene TRBJ1-2; no firm D call. Germline loops: CDR1 SGHDN, CDR2 FVKESK. The germline V and J ends were trimmed by 4 bases and 5 bases, with 8 bases remaining between them. The CDR3 covers 12 residues. In DNA form, the CDR3 reads TGTGCCAGCAGCCCGTCTTCATATGGCTACACCTTC. This gives the protein CASSPSSYGYTF.

The rearrangement uses TRBV5-6 and TRBJ2-5; tentatively, D is TRBD2 (7 bases). The CDR3 runs to 14 residues. The germline V gene encodes CDR1 SGHDT and CDR2 YYEEEE. With 3 bases removed from V and 5 bases from J, the gap between germline ends came to 14 bases. CDR3 nucleotide sequence: TGTGCCAGCAGCTGGGGGGGGGCCCGGGAGACCCAGTACTTC. Protein sequence: CASSWGGARETQYF.

This clone appeared a few times. The CDR3 reads CASSQEARTGANVLTF. Here the CDR3 DNA reads TGCGCCAGCAGCCAAGAGGCACGTACTGGGGCCAACGTCCTGACTTTC. V and J are TRBV4-1 and TRBJ2-6; the D is unclear. Per the germline V gene, CDR1 is MGHRA and CDR2 is YSYEKL. Trimming left V 0 bases short and J 2 bases short, with 8 bases between. The CDR3 totals 16 residues.

Sample share makes this clone medium-sized. The V gene is TRBV12-5, the J gene TRBJ1-5; 8 positions match TRBD1. From germline, CDR1 is LGHNT and CDR2 FRNRAP. This CDR3 spans 19 amino acids. V lost 5 bases to trimming and J lost 0 bases; unmatched junction nucleotides: 15. CDR3 amino acids: CASGLGRGPLFSSNQPQHF. CDR3 bases: TGTGCTAGTGGTCTCGGCAGGGGGCCTTTATTTTCTAGCAATCAGCCCCAGCATTTT.

The V call is TRBV6-5, the J call TRBJ1-1; D call uncertain. The CDR3 runs to 16 residues. The V end lost 4 bases, the J end lost 0 bases, and 15 bases lay between the germline ends. CDR1 and CDR2 from the germline V gene are MNHEY and SVGAGI. CDR3 residues: CASSSGPLGMNTEAFF. The CDR3 bases are TGTGCCAGCAGTTCGGGCCCCCTCGGAATGAACACTGAAGCTTTCTTT.

The chain uses TRBV7-3 and TRBJ1-6, with a weak D call TRBD1 (5 bases). Trimming shortened V by 4 bases and J by 5 bases, and 12 bases separated the two germline ends. The CDR3 covers 15 residues. CDR1 and CDR2 from the germline V gene are SGHTA and FQGTGA. CDR3: CASSSQGVDNSPLHF. The CDR3 DNA sequence: TGTGCCAGCAGCTCCCAGGGCGTGGATAATTCACCCCTCCACTTT. Looking up the rest from reference TRBV7-3 and TRBJ1-6 gives the full variable domain: GAGVSQTPSNKVTEKGKYVELRCDPISGHTALYWYRQSLGQGPEFLIYFQGTGAADDSGLPNDRFFAVRPEGSVSTLKIQRTERGDSAVYLCASSSQGVDNSPLHFGNGTRLTVT.

The V and J genes are TRBV6-5 and TRBJ1-2, with 7 bases matching TRBD1. V lost 5 bases to trimming and J lost 4 bases; unmatched junction nucleotides: 7. Germline-derived CDR1 and CDR2 are MNHEY and SVGAGI. The CDR3 length is 14 residues. The CDR3 loop reads CASSPLGQTYGYTF. CDR3 nucleotide sequence: TGTGCCAGCAGTCCTCTGGGACAGACCTATGGCTACACCTTC.

This clone occurred a few times. Written as DNA, the CDR3 is TGCGCCAGCAGCCCAGTAGCGGGGGCCACGAACTATGGCTACACCTTC. This sequence encodes CASSPVAGATNYGYTF. J is TRBJ1-2 and V is TRBV4-3, with a weak D call TRBD1 (6 bases). CDR1 is LGHNA and CDR2 is YSLEER in the germline V gene. V lost 4 bases and J 2 bases, leaving 17 bases between the germline ends. The CDR3 sequence is 16 residues long.

The rearrangement links TRBV7-3 to TRBJ2-1; the D is unclear. CDR3 length equals 15 residues. V was cut by 2 bases and J by 0 bases, with 8 bases left in between. Per the germline V gene, CDR1 is SGHTA and CDR2 is FQGTGA. The CDR3 region is CASSLVGNSYNEQFF. The CDR3, as DNA: TGTGCCAGCAGCTTAGTAGGGAACTCCTACAATGAGCAGTTCTTC.

This chain links TRBV18 with TRBJ2-7; 8 bases map to TRBD1. Germline CDR1 is KGHSH and CDR2 is LQKENI. This CDR3 has 16 amino acids. V was clipped by 5 bases and J by 1 base; unmatched bases: 10. Here the CDR3 reads CASSAILGTGSYEQYF. The DNA for the CDR3 is TGTGCCAGCTCAGCCATTCTGGGGACAGGATCCTACGAGCAGTACTTC.

The chain joins TRBV10-3 to TRBJ2-4, with 7 bases identical to TRBD2. Germline CDR1 reads ENHRY; CDR2 reads SYGVKD. The CDR3 sequence is 12 residues long. With V trimmed by 10 bases and J by 4 bases, 4 bases remained unmatched. The CDR3 here is CASGREKNIQYF. The CDR3 bases are TGTGCCAGCGGGCGGGAGAAAAACATTCAGTACTTC.